The clone carrying this T cell receptor beta chain has just one count. The method was immunoSEQ multiplex PCR; TCRdb's version includes in-frame clones alone and lacks a portion of them. The repertoire consists of 120,000 to 150,000 clones, with around 83% occurring once and the leading ten covering less than 3.5%. This sample is part of a study of blood T cell repertoires in COVID-19. The wider study: The United States, Italy and Spain provided the acute and convalescent COVID-19 samples.

V gave up 3 bases and J gave up 0 bases; unmatched junction bases: 3. Germline CDR1 is SGDLS and CDR2 is YYNGEE. The CDR3 extends over 15 amino acids. Sequencing was carried out using peripheral blood. This clonotype was obtained from a human donor with acute or convalescent COVID-19. The donor label of this sample is uncertain. V and J are TRBV9 and TRBJ1-3; 7 bases line up with TRBD1. The CDR3 DNA follows: TGTGCCAGCAGCGACACAGGGGTCTCTGGAAACACCATATATTTT. Translation: CASSDTGVSGNTIYF.